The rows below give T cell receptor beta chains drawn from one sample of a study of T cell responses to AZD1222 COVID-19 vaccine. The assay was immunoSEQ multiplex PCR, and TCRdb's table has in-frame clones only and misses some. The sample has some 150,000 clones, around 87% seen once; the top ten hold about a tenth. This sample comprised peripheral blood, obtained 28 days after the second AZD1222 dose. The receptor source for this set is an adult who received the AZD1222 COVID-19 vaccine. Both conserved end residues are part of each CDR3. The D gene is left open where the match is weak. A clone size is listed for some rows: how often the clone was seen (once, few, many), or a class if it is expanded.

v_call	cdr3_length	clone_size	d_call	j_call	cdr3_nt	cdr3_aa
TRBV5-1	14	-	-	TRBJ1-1	TGCGCCAGCAAATCAGGGGCGGTAGACACTGAAGCTTTCTTT	CASKSGAVDTEAFF
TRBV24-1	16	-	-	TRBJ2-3	TGTGCCACCAGTGATCCCCCCGCAGAAAGCACAGATACGCAGTATTTT	CATSDPPAESTDTQYF
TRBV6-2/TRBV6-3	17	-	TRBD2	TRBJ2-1	TGTGCCAGCAGTTTCGAAACTCTAGCGGGAGGAGGGAATGAGCAGTTCTTC	CASSFETLAGGGNEQFF
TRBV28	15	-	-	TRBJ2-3	TGTGCCAGCAGTACCCTTGCCGGGCCGAGGGATACGCAGTATTTT	CASSTLAGPRDTQYF
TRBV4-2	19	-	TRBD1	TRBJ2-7	TGTGCCAGCAGCCCGGAAGGCAGGGACAGTGGCCGTGGGGCAGGAGAGCAGTACTTC	CASSPEGRDSGRGAGEQYF
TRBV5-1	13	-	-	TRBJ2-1	TGCGCCAGCAGCTTGGTGGGAAGAAATGAGCAGTTCTTC	CASSLVGRNEQFF
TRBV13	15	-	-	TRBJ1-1	TGTGCCAGCAGCTTAACGAGGGAGGCGAGAACTGAAGCTTTCTTT	CASSLTREARTEAFF
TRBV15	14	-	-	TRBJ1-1	TGTGCCACCAGCAGACCCAGCGTGGGCACTGAAGCTTTCTTT	CATSRPSVGTEAFF
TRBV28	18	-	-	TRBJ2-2	TGTGCCAGCAGTCCCGGCCCTAGGGGGAGTCGACGGTCCGGGGAGCTGTTTTTT	CASSPGPRGSRRSGELFF
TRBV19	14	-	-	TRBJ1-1	TGTGCCAGTAGTATAAAAGCACTGAACACTGAAGCTTTCTTT	CASSIKALNTEAFF
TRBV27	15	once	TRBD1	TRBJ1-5	TGTGCCAGCAGTCTCCGGGACAGGTTCGATCAGCCCCAGCATTTT	CASSLRDRFDQPQHF
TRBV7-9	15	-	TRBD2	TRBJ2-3	TGTGCCAGCAGCTCAAGCGGGAGTCAGATAGATACGCAGTATTTT	CASSSSGSQIDTQYF
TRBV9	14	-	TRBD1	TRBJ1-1	TGTGCCAGCAGCTACACAGGGGAGAACACTGAAGCTTTCTTT	CASSYTGENTEAFF
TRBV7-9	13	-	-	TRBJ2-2	TGTGCCAGCAGACGGGACCTCACCGGGGAGCTGTTTTTT	CASRRDLTGELFF
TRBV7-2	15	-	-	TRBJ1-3	TGTGCCAGCAGCTTCCAAACAGGGTCTGGAAACACCATATATTTT	CASSFQTGSGNTIYF
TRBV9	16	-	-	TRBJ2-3	TGTGCCAGCAGCCCCTGGGCCGCAAAAAATTGGGATACGCAGTATTTT	CASSPWAAKNWDTQYF
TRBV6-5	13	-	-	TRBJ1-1	TGTGCCAGCACCTATTCCCCTGTGACTGAAGCTTTCTTT	CASTYSPVTEAFF
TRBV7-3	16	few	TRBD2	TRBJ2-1	TGTGCCAGCAGCTTAAAACTAGCGGGAGCGTACAATGAGCAGTTCTTC	CASSLKLAGAYNEQFF
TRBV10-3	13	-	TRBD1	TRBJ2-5	TGTGCCATCGGCGGGGACAGGGGCGAGACCCAGTACTTC	CAIGGDRGETQYF
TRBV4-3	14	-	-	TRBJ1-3	TGCGCCAGCAGCCAAGAGAAGGGTAGATACACCATATATTTT	CASSQEKGRYTIYF
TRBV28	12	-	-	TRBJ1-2	TGTGCCAGCAGGGTTCAGGGCGGGGGCTACACCTTC	CASRVQGGGYTF
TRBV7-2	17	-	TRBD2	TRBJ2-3	TGTGCCAGCAGCCGGCAGCCGACTAGCGGGAGTCGGGATACGCAGTATTTT	CASSRQPTSGSRDTQYF
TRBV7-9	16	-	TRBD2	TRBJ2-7	TGTGCCAGCAGCCCCGGACTAGCGGGAGCGTTCTACGAGCAGTACTTC	CASSPGLAGAFYEQYF
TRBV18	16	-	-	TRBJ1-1	TGTGCCAGCTCACCACGGGGTCCCGGCGGCGACACTGAAGCTTTCTTT	CASSPRGPGGDTEAFF
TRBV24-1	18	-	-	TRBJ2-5	TGTGCCACCAGTGACCCCCCCGACGGGAGACTCTCCCCAGAGACCCAGTACTTC	CATSDPPDGRLSPETQYF
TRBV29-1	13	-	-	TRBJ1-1	TGCAGCGGGCGCCGATCCGGGATCACTGAAGCTTTCTTT	CSGRRSGITEAFF
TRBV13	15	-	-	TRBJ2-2	TGTGCCAGCAGCTTTCGAGGGGGGGTCCCCGGGGAGCTGTTTTTT	CASSFRGGVPGELFF
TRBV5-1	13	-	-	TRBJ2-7	TGCGCCAGCAGCTTGGCTTCGTACTACGAGCAGTACTTC	CASSLASYYEQYF
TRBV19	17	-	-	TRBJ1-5	TGTGCCAGTAGTATAGGCAGGGCTTGGGATAGCAATCAGCCCCAGCATTTT	CASSIGRAWDSNQPQHF
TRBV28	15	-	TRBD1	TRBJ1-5	TGTGCCAGCAACATACAGGGGCGAGGCAATCAGCCCCAGCATTTT	CASNIQGRGNQPQHF
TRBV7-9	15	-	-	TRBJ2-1	TGTGCCAGCAGCTTAGCCAGACCAGCGGACAATGAGCAGTTCTTC	CASSLARPADNEQFF
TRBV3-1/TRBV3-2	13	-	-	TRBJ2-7	TGTGCCCGCCTACCACTTCCGCCCCTTGAGCAGTACTTC	CARLPLPPLEQYF
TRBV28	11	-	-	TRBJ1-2	TGTGCCAGCAGCCGGCGGTATGGCTACACCTTC	CASSRRYGYTF
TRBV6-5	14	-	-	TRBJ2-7	TGTGCCAGCAGTAGCACAGGGAGCTCCTACGAGCAGTACTTC	CASSSTGSSYEQYF
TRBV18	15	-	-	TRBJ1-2	TGTGCCAGCTCCCCGACCAGGAATCAGCTCGGTGGCTACACCTTC	CASSPTRNQLGGYTF
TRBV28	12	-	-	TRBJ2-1	TGTGCCAGCGGAACGACTTACAATGAGCAGTTCTTC	CASGTTYNEQFF
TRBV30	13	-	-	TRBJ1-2	TGTGCCTGGAGTGTGAGGAGAGCCTATGGCTACACCTTC	CAWSVRRAYGYTF
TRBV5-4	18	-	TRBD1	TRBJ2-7	TGTGCCAGCAGCTTGGTCTCCGGAATCGTGGACAGGTCCTACGAGCAGTACTTC	CASSLVSGIVDRSYEQYF